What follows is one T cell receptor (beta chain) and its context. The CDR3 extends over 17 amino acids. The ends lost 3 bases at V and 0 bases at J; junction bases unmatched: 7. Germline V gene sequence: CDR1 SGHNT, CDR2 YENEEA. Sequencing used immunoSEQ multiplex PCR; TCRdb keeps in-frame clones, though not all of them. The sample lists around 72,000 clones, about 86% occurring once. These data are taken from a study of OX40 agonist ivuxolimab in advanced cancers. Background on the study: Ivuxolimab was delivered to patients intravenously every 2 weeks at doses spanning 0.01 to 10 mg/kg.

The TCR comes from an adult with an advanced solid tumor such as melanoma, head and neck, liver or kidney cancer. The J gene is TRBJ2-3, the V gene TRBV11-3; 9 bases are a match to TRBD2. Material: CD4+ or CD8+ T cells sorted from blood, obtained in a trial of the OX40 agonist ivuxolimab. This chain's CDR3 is CASSFQAGGSSTDTQYF. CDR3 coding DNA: TGTGCCAGCAGCTTCCAAGCGGGAGGTTCTAGCACAGATACGCAGTATTTT.